This TCR beta chain stems from a study of blood T cells in healthy people across ages. PCR was performed a second time for about 7 to 12 cycles using a sample-barcoded 5' primer and a J-beta primer mix. Each CDR3 protein is one row after TCRdb ran MiXCR on the 5' RACE reads. The sample carries roughly 550,000 distinct CDR3 sequences, about 24% recorded once. This clonotype was counted between two and nine times. These data were likewise used in another study, on T cells of mothers and their children. That investigation notes: Every mother produced more than 10 million TCR beta CDR3 reads, whereas every child provided several million.

Sequences were obtained from blood. This receptor was identified in a boy between 10 and 17 years old in good health.

The CDR3: CASSSGGHRFTGQETQYF. The CDR3 DNA is TGTGCCAGCAGCTCGGGGGGGCATCGGTTTACGGGGCAAGAGACCCAGTACTTC. The rearrangement joins TRBV7-2 to TRBJ2-5; 8 bases map to TRBD2. In germline, CDR1 is SGHTA, CDR2 FQGNSA. The CDR3 is 18 amino acids. The V segment lost 4 bases and the J segment 2 bases; nucleotides outside the gene matches: 15.